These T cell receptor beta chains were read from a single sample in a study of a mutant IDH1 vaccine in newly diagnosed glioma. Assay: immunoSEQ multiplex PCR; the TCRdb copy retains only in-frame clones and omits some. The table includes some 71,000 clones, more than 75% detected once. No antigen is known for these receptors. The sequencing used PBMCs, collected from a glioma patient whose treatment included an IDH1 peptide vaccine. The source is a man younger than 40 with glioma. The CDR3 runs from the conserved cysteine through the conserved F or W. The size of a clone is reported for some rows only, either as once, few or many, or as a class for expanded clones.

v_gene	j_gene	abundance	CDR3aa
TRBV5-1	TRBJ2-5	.	CASTLSGGETQYF
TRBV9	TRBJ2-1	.	CASSVRWESNEQFF
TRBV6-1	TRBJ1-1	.	CASSELSARNTEAFF
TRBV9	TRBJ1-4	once	CASSVGTTNEKLFF
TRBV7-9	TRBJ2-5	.	CASSLIGQGGPYQETQYF
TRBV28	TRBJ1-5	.	CASSLSEHNQPQHF
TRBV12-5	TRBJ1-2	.	CASGNAGTGQNYGYTF
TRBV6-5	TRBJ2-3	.	CASSSLAGVSDTQYF
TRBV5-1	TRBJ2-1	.	CASKEDGDNEQFF
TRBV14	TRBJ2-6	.	CASSVRAGANVLTF
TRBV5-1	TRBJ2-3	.	CASSSKLAGGTDTQYF
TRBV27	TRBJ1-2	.	CASSFGAVNYGYTF
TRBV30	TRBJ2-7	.	CAWSGVAYEQYF
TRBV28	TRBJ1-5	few	CASSWRGQPQHF
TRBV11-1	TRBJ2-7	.	CASSPQGGGEIYEQYF
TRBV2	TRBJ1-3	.	CASNILPGAGNTIYF
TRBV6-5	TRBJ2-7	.	CASRRDYSYEQYF
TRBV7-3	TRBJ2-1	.	CASSPGRGRGSGGQFF
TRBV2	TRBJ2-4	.	CASSDRAGGDIQYF
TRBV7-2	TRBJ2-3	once	CASSLVVLVAQYF
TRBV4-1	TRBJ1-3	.	CASSQEPGNTIYF
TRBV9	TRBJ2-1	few	CASSVVGSWLADYNEQFF
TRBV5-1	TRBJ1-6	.	CASSLQPGQNSPLHF
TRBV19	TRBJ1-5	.	CASSIGGGAQPQHF
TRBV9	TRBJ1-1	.	CASSVSLRGNTEAFF
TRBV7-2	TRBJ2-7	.	CASSLEKGFYEQYF
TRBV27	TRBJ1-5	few	CASSLGLSNQPQHF
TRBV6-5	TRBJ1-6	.	CASSRGEANSPLHF
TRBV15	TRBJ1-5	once	CATRDLSGQGVGQPQHF
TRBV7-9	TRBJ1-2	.	CASSLDGGYYGYTF
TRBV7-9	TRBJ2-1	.	CASRGDPQFF
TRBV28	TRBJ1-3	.	CASSQPRGRSGNTIYF
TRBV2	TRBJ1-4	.	CASSDVGAGEKLFF
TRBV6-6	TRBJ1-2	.	CASKGTHGYTF
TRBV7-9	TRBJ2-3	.	CASSSGDVEGDTQYF
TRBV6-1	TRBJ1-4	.	CASSATGTGGAGEKLFF
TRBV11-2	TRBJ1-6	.	CASSLDRGATSPLHF
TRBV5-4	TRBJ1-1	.	CASSFKGTEAFF
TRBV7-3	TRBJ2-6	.	CASSLLGQQKTGANVLTF
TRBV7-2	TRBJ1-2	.	CASSLLGNNYGYTF
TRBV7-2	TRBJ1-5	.	CASSLDMIQPQHF
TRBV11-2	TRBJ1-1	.	CASSSKTVPTEAFF
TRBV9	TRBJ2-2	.	CASSVGSKSRRGGELFF
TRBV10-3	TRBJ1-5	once	CAISEWGLSNQPQHF
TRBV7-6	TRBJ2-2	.	CASSLVPGQNTGELFF
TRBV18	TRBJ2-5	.	CASSPTSGEETQYF
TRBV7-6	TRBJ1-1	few	CASSFEPNTEAFF
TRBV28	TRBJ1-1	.	CASNPGRDRNTEAFF
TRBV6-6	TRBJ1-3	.	CASSYDSGNTIYF
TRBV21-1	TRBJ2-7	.	CASSNRGTYEQYF
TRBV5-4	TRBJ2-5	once	CASSYKGAETQYF
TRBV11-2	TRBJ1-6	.	CASSFPYRNSPLHF
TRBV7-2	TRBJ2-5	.	CASSLGPPGWETQYF
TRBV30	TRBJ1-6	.	CAWSVMRDSLQLRSPLHF
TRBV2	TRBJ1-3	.	CASSWDRESGNTIYF
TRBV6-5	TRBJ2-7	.	CASSYGEHYEQYF
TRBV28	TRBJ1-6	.	CASSPLGGQPNSPLHF